This TCR beta chain appears in the sequencing data of a study of blood T cell repertoires in COVID-19. Overall study context: Specimens from acute and convalescent COVID-19 originated in the United States, Italy and Spain. PBMCs, B-cell-depleted T cells, or T cells provided the cDNA or gDNA that made up the material.

Trimming took 6 bases from V and 6 from J; bases not matched to a gene: 9. This CDR3 is 15 amino acids long. Germline-derived CDR1 and CDR2 are MNHEY and SVGAGI. Per the original data handling: Amplification with reference gene primers provided the estimates of nucleated cell counts. Clones were read by immunoSEQ multiplex PCR, and TCRdb kept only the in-frame ones, dropping some. That table furnishes V, J and clone size, whereas the DNA furnished D and trimming. The sample records 150,000 to 200,000 clones, around 83% being singletons. The V call is TRBV6-5, the J call TRBJ1-5, with 9 bases matching TRBD1. What was sequenced was peripheral blood. The clonotype was recovered from a woman in her thirties or forties with acute or convalescent COVID-19. CDR3: CASRRSQGAGQPQHF. CDR3 DNA: TGTGCCAGCAGGAGATCACAGGGGGCCGGTCAGCCCCAGCATTTT.